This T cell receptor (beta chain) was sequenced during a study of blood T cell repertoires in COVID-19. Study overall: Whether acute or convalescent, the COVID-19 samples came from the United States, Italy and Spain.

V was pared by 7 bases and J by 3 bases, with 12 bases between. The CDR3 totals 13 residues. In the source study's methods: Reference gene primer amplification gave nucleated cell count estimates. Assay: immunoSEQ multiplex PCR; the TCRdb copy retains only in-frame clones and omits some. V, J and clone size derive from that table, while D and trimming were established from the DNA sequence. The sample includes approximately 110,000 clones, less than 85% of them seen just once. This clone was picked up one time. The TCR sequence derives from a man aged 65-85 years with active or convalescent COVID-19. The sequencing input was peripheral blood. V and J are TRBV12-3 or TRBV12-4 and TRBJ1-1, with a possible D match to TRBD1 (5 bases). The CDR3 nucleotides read TGTGCCAGCACCCCGGACACCCACACTGAAGCTTTCTTT. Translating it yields CASTPDTHTEAFF.